The rows below give T cell receptor beta chains drawn from one sample of a study of long-term antiretroviral therapy in people with HIV. Profiled with immunoSEQ multiplex PCR; TCRdb holds only in-frame clones, not every one. The data contain 9,500 or so clones, roughly four fifths of them singletons. The sequencing used unsorted PBMCs, collected 1.8 years before starting antiretroviral therapy. These receptors were collected from a middle-aged man with HIV. CDR3s include the opening cysteine and the closing phenylalanine or tryptophan. Each record gives: clone size, V gene, D gene, J gene, CDR3 protein, CDR3 DNA. A D gene is named only where the DNA matches it firmly. Expanded clones are given a class, and other clones once, few, many or no size at all.

clone_size: -
v_call: TRBV5-1
d_call: TRBD2
j_call: TRBJ2-7
cdr3_aa: CASSLGGGLIHEQYF
cdr3_nt: TGCGCCAGCAGCCTCGGGGGGGGGCTGATCCACGAGCAGTACTTC

clone_size: -
v_call: TRBV9
d_call: TRBD1
j_call: TRBJ2-3
cdr3_aa: CASTLQGVVTDTQYF
cdr3_nt: TGTGCCAGCACACTACAGGGGGTCGTGACAGATACGCAGTATTTT

clone_size: once
v_call: TRBV7-8
d_call: TRBD2
j_call: TRBJ2-3
cdr3_aa: CASSTPGLAGGTDTQYF
cdr3_nt: TGTGCCAGCAGCACCCCCGGACTAGCGGGGGGTACAGATACGCAGTATTTT

clone_size: -
v_call: TRBV7-9
d_call: -
j_call: TRBJ2-2
cdr3_aa: CASSPRTGELFF
cdr3_nt: TGTGCCAGCAGTCCTAGAACCGGGGAGCTGTTTTTT

clone_size: few
v_call: TRBV7-9
d_call: -
j_call: TRBJ1-3
cdr3_aa: CASSTDTGSSGNTIYF
cdr3_nt: TGTGCCAGCAGCACGGATACAGGAAGCTCTGGAAACACCATATATTTT

clone_size: few
v_call: TRBV9
d_call: -
j_call: TRBJ1-3
cdr3_aa: CASSAGLSGNTIYF
cdr3_nt: TGTGCCAGCAGCGCAGGACTCTCTGGAAACACCATATATTTT

clone_size: -
v_call: TRBV10-3
d_call: TRBD1
j_call: TRBJ1-3
cdr3_aa: CATGQGQNQDF
cdr3_nt: TGTGCCACCGGACAGGGTCAGAACCAAGATTTT

clone_size: -
v_call: TRBV27
d_call: -
j_call: TRBJ2-1
cdr3_aa: CASKERPHYNEQFF
cdr3_nt: TGTGCCAGCAAGGAGCGTCCTCACTACAATGAGCAGTTCTTC

clone_size: medium-sized
v_call: TRBV5-6
d_call: -
j_call: TRBJ2-5
cdr3_aa: CASSLVVRETQYF
cdr3_nt: TGTGCCAGCAGCTTGGTCGTCCGCGAGACCCAGTACTTC

clone_size: -
v_call: TRBV7-2
d_call: TRBD1
j_call: TRBJ1-1
cdr3_aa: CASSPDRVDEAFF
cdr3_nt: TGTGCCAGCAGCCCCGACAGGGTGGATGAAGCTTTCTTT

clone_size: -
v_call: TRBV6-1
d_call: -
j_call: TRBJ1-2
cdr3_aa: CASSERGYGNGYTF
cdr3_nt: TGTGCCAGCAGTGAACGAGGATATGGGAATGGCTACACCTTC

clone_size: few
v_call: TRBV6-7
d_call: TRBD1
j_call: TRBJ2-7
cdr3_aa: CASSYSTRDRVHEQYF
cdr3_nt: TGTGCCAGCAGTTACTCGACGAGGGACAGGGTCCACGAGCAGTACTTC

clone_size: -
v_call: TRBV25-1
d_call: TRBD1
j_call: TRBJ2-2
cdr3_aa: CATRSRGGGGELFF
cdr3_nt: TGTGCCACCCGGTCTCGAGGGGGCGGCGGGGAGCTGTTTTTT

clone_size: -
v_call: TRBV7-9
d_call: TRBD1
j_call: TRBJ2-2
cdr3_aa: CASSIKKQGAFKAGELFF
cdr3_nt: TGTGCCAGCAGCATCAAGAAGCAGGGGGCGTTTAAAGCCGGGGAGCTGTTTTTT

clone_size: -
v_call: TRBV9
d_call: -
j_call: TRBJ1-3
cdr3_aa: CASSETGTSISGNTIYF
cdr3_nt: TGTGCCAGCAGCGAGACAGGTACTTCAATTTCTGGAAACACCATATATTTT

clone_size: -
v_call: TRBV18
d_call: -
j_call: TRBJ1-6
cdr3_aa: CASSPLSTQGNNSPLHF
cdr3_nt: TGTGCCAGCTCACCACTTTCTACACAGGGAAATAATTCACCCCTCCACTTT

clone_size: -
v_call: TRBV5-1
d_call: -
j_call: TRBJ1-2
cdr3_aa: CASSLEGNYGYTF
cdr3_nt: TGCGCCAGCAGCTTGGAAGGAAACTATGGCTACACCTTC

clone_size: -
v_call: TRBV2
d_call: -
j_call: TRBJ2-3
cdr3_aa: CASRGVAGITDTQYF
cdr3_nt: TGTGCCAGCCGGGGAGTGGCGGGAATTACAGATACGCAGTATTTT

clone_size: -
v_call: TRBV5-1
d_call: TRBD1
j_call: TRBJ2-3
cdr3_aa: CASTTGGTDTQYF
cdr3_nt: TGCGCCAGCACGACAGGGGGCACAGATACGCAGTATTTT

clone_size: -
v_call: TRBV10-1
d_call: -
j_call: TRBJ1-2
cdr3_aa: CAGGVGPPTNYGYTF
cdr3_nt: TGCGCCGGGGGGGTGGGGCCCCCTACTAACTATGGCTACACCTTC

clone_size: -
v_call: TRBV5-6
d_call: -
j_call: TRBJ1-1
cdr3_aa: CASSWGTEAFF
cdr3_nt: TGTGCCAGCAGCTGGGGGACTGAAGCTTTCTTT

clone_size: -
v_call: TRBV5-1
d_call: TRBD2
j_call: TRBJ2-3
cdr3_aa: CASSYLAGGSTDTQYF
cdr3_nt: TGCGCCAGCAGCTACTTAGCGGGGGGGAGCACAGATACGCAGTATTTT

clone_size: -
v_call: TRBV7-6
d_call: TRBD1
j_call: TRBJ2-5
cdr3_aa: CASSTPDRGQTQYF
cdr3_nt: TGTGCCAGCAGCACCCCGGACAGGGGGCAGACCCAGTACTTC

clone_size: few
v_call: TRBV5-1
d_call: -
j_call: TRBJ1-3
cdr3_aa: CASSLSVTSGNTIYF
cdr3_nt: TGCGCCAGCAGCTTGTCGGTCACCTCTGGAAACACCATATATTTT

clone_size: medium-sized
v_call: TRBV27
d_call: -
j_call: TRBJ1-3
cdr3_aa: CASSLSFGTLGNTIYF
cdr3_nt: TGTGCCAGCAGTTTATCCTTCGGGACCCTTGGAAACACCATATATTTT

clone_size: -
v_call: TRBV18
d_call: TRBD1
j_call: TRBJ2-2
cdr3_aa: CASSEIQGSNTGELFF
cdr3_nt: TGTGCCAGCTCAGAAATACAGGGGTCGAACACCGGGGAGCTGTTTTTT

clone_size: -
v_call: TRBV20-1
d_call: -
j_call: TRBJ1-1
cdr3_aa: CSAENTEAFF
cdr3_nt: TGCAGTGCAGAGAACACTGAAGCTTTCTTT

clone_size: -
v_call: TRBV5-8
d_call: -
j_call: TRBJ2-5
cdr3_aa: CASRGEFSQETQYF
cdr3_nt: TGTGCCAGCAGGGGGGAGTTCTCCCAAGAGACCCAGTACTTC

clone_size: few
v_call: TRBV25-1
d_call: -
j_call: TRBJ2-7
cdr3_aa: CASRKGQHYEQYF
cdr3_nt: TGTGCCAGCAGGAAAGGACAGCACTACGAGCAGTACTTC

clone_size: -
v_call: TRBV6-5
d_call: -
j_call: TRBJ1-1
cdr3_aa: CASSYNPLPNTEAFF
cdr3_nt: TGTGCCAGCAGTTACAACCCGCTGCCGAACACTGAAGCTTTCTTT

clone_size: -
v_call: TRBV5-1
d_call: -
j_call: TRBJ1-2
cdr3_aa: CASSQDSKGYGYTF
cdr3_nt: TGCGCCAGCAGCCAGGACAGCAAAGGTTATGGCTACACCTTC

clone_size: -
v_call: TRBV19
d_call: TRBD1
j_call: TRBJ2-3
cdr3_aa: CASSRGQGRDTQYF
cdr3_nt: TGTGCCAGTAGCAGGGGACAGGGTCGAGATACGCAGTATTTT

clone_size: few
v_call: TRBV6-5
d_call: -
j_call: TRBJ2-7
cdr3_aa: CASSYSGSSYEQYF
cdr3_nt: TGTGCCAGCAGTTACTCGGGGAGTTCCTACGAGCAGTACTTC

clone_size: -
v_call: TRBV18
d_call: -
j_call: TRBJ1-5
cdr3_aa: CASSPQQVGGQPQHF
cdr3_nt: TGTGCCAGCTCACCACAACAAGTTGGGGGTCAGCCCCAGCATTTT

clone_size: -
v_call: TRBV6-1
d_call: TRBD2
j_call: TRBJ2-1
cdr3_aa: CASSEGPAGGYNEQFF
cdr3_nt: TGTGCCAGCAGTGAGGGCCCGGCGGGGGGTTACAATGAGCAGTTCTTC

clone_size: -
v_call: TRBV2
d_call: -
j_call: TRBJ1-1
cdr3_aa: CASSESGHLNTEAFF
cdr3_nt: TGTGCCAGCAGTGAAAGCGGACACCTGAACACTGAAGCTTTCTTT

clone_size: -
v_call: TRBV10-2
d_call: -
j_call: TRBJ2-7
cdr3_aa: CASSDSPYEQYF
cdr3_nt: TGCGCCAGCAGTGACTCCCCATACGAGCAGTACTTC

clone_size: -
v_call: TRBV5-1
d_call: TRBD1
j_call: TRBJ2-5
cdr3_aa: CASSLGQGETQYF
cdr3_nt: TGCGCCAGCAGCTTGGGACAGGGAGAGACCCAGTACTTC

clone_size: few
v_call: TRBV2
d_call: -
j_call: TRBJ2-2
cdr3_aa: CASSEGATGELFF
cdr3_nt: TGTGCCAGCAGTGAAGGGGCCACCGGGGAGCTGTTTTTT

clone_size: -
v_call: TRBV7-9
d_call: -
j_call: TRBJ1-6
cdr3_aa: CASTRDALEALHF
cdr3_nt: TGTGCCAGCACCCGGGACGCCCTAGAGGCCCTCCACTTT

clone_size: -
v_call: TRBV14
d_call: -
j_call: TRBJ2-5
cdr3_aa: CASRPQGGQETQYF
cdr3_nt: TGTGCCAGCAGGCCACAGGGCGGCCAAGAGACCCAGTACTTC

clone_size: -
v_call: TRBV5-1
d_call: -
j_call: TRBJ2-5
cdr3_aa: CASSLGAAQETQYF
cdr3_nt: TGCGCCAGCAGCTTGGGGGCAGCCCAAGAGACCCAGTACTTC

clone_size: -
v_call: TRBV2
d_call: TRBD1
j_call: TRBJ2-1
cdr3_aa: CASRGSGTGGDEQFF
cdr3_nt: TGTGCCAGCAGGGGATCCGGGACAGGGGGCGATGAGCAGTTCTTC

clone_size: -
v_call: TRBV15
d_call: TRBD1
j_call: TRBJ2-7
cdr3_aa: CATSRDLGTGDEQYF
cdr3_nt: TGTGCCACCAGCAGAGACCTAGGGACAGGGGACGAGCAGTACTTC

clone_size: once
v_call: TRBV5-4
d_call: TRBD2
j_call: TRBJ2-3
cdr3_aa: CASSRGGPVDTQYF
cdr3_nt: TGTGCCAGCAGCCGCGGGGGGCCGGTAGATACGCAGTATTTT

clone_size: -
v_call: TRBV5-8
d_call: -
j_call: TRBJ2-1
cdr3_aa: CASSSIGSGLYNEQFF
cdr3_nt: TGTGCCAGCAGCTCCATTGGTAGCGGCCTCTACAATGAGCAGTTCTTC

clone_size: -
v_call: TRBV5-1
d_call: TRBD1
j_call: TRBJ1-2
cdr3_aa: CASSLNPSGQGRGYTF
cdr3_nt: TGCGCCAGCAGCTTGAACCCCTCCGGACAGGGCAGGGGCTACACCTTC

clone_size: -
v_call: TRBV4-1
d_call: TRBD1
j_call: TRBJ1-6
cdr3_aa: CASSQGRTGGSNSPLHF
cdr3_nt: TGCGCCAGCAGCCAAGGAAGGACAGGGGGAAGTAATTCACCCCTCCACTTT

clone_size: -
v_call: TRBV11-1
d_call: TRBD1
j_call: TRBJ2-4
cdr3_aa: CASSTGTANIQYF
cdr3_nt: TGTGCCAGCAGCACTGGGACAGCAAACATTCAGTACTTC

clone_size: -
v_call: TRBV4-1
d_call: TRBD1
j_call: TRBJ1-4
cdr3_aa: CASSPPGQGIEKLFF
cdr3_nt: TGCGCCAGCAGCCCTCCGGGACAGGGTATTGAAAAACTGTTTTTT

clone_size: -
v_call: TRBV9
d_call: -
j_call: TRBJ2-3
cdr3_aa: CASSPKDTQYF
cdr3_nt: TGTGCCAGCAGCCCCAAAGATACGCAGTATTTT

clone_size: -
v_call: TRBV18
d_call: -
j_call: TRBJ2-3
cdr3_aa: CASSPLKTVSTDTQYF
cdr3_nt: TGTGCCAGCTCACCACTTAAGACGGTGAGCACAGATACGCAGTATTTT

clone_size: few
v_call: TRBV6-5
d_call: -
j_call: TRBJ1-6
cdr3_aa: CASSYLGTTHSPLHF
cdr3_nt: TGTGCCAGCAGTTACCTGGGGACAACGCATTCACCCCTCCACTTT

clone_size: -
v_call: TRBV21-1
d_call: -
j_call: TRBJ1-5
cdr3_aa: CASSKAPTTDRDNQPQHF
cdr3_nt: TGTGCCAGCAGCAAAGCCCCCACGACCGACAGGGATAATCAGCCCCAGCATTTT